The 12 T cell receptor beta chains in this list originate from one sample, sequenced in a study of shared clonotypes between healthy human individuals. Method: immunoSEQ multiplex PCR; TCRdb's copy keeps in-frame clones and lacks some. The table shows fewer than 2.5 million clones, with roughly 93% occurring only once. Sequenced sample: naive CD4+ T cells from PBMCs. Subset defined: CD45RA+ positively selected. The origin of the receptors is a man younger than 30 in good health. Some clones in this sample may be carry-over from other donors' samples.

Only a few counts were recorded for this clone. The rearrangement links TRBV10-1 to TRBJ1-5; 7 positions agree with TRBD1. The germline V gene has CDR1 WNHNN and CDR2 SYGVQD (reference sequence). J gave up 4 bases and V 3 bases, and 0 bases lay outside the gene matches. The CDR3 has 13 amino acids. CDR3 protein: CASSDRGNQPQHF. The CDR3 DNA reads as TGCGCCAGCAGTGACAGGGGGAATCAGCCCCAGCATTTT.

This clone was recorded once. V is TRBV10-3 and J is TRBJ2-3; 8 bases align to TRBD2. This CDR3 has 18 residues. Germline-derived CDR1 and CDR2 are ENHRY and SYGVKD. V gave up 0 bases and J gave up 0 bases; unmatched junction bases: 8. DNA of the CDR3: TGTGCCATCAGTGAGTCTCCCGTCCAGCGGGGGAGCACAGATACGCAGTATTTT. This codes for CAISESPVQRGSTDTQYF.

CDR3 in amino acids: CASSSTLAGGANEQFF. The CDR3 nucleotides read TGTGCCAGCAGCTCGACCCTCGCCGGCGGGGCCAATGAGCAGTTCTTC. The chain links TRBV7-3 to TRBJ2-1; the D gene is possibly TRBD2 (6 bases). The CDR3 runs 16 residues. The ends were cut back, 4 bases at V and 6 bases at J, with 19 bases in the middle. From germline, CDR1 is SGHTA and CDR2 FQGTGA.

The chain combines TRBV4-3 with TRBJ2-1; TRBD2 agrees at 7 bases. The CDR3 length is 18 residues. The J segment lost 9 bases and the V segment lost 0 bases, leaving 17 bases of the junction unmatched. Germline V gene data show CDR1 as LGHNA and CDR2 as YSLEER. CDR3 protein: CASSQDGPDAAGVGEQFF. In DNA form, the CDR3 reads TGCGCCAGCAGCCAAGATGGTCCGGACGCGGCGGGAGTCGGTGAGCAGTTCTTC.

This chain links TRBV6-4 with TRBJ2-1; 10 bases map to TRBD2. This CDR3 is 18 amino acids long. Per germline, CDR1 MRHNA and CDR2 SNTAGT. J was trimmed by 3 bases and V by 2 bases; bases with no gene match: 10. This chain's CDR3 is CASSDGDIAGGNYNEQFF. In nucleotides, the CDR3 is TGTGCCAGCAGTGACGGAGATATAGCGGGAGGTAACTACAATGAGCAGTTCTTC.

A word on this clone: This sample includes further DNA sequences coding for the same CDR3. The V and J genes are TRBV5-1 and TRBJ2-5; D might be TRBD1 or TRBD2, each matching 5 bases. CDR1 and CDR2 from the germline V gene are SGHRS and YFSETQ. This CDR3 spans 14 amino acids. V lost 0 bases and J lost 3, with 9 bases in between. In DNA, the CDR3 is TGCGCCAGCAGCTTGGGGGGGACGGAAGAGACCCAGTACTTC. Amino acid sequence: CASSLGGTEETQYF.

The chain has TRBV6-5 and TRBJ1-4; D is uncertain. Germline V CDR1 and CDR2: MNHEY, SVGAGI. Trimming cost V 2 bases and J 5 bases, with 9 bases left between them. The CDR3 has 14 residues. CDR3 nucleotides: TGTGCCAGCAGTTACAGGCCGTGGAATGAAAAACTGTTTTTT. It encodes CASSYRPWNEKLFF.

This rearrangement joins TRBV11-2 to TRBJ2-1; a weak D match, TRBD2 (6 bases). This CDR3 contains 15 residues. The germline V and J ends were trimmed by 3 bases and 2 bases, with 11 bases remaining between them. Germline V gene data show CDR1 as SGHAT and CDR2 as FQNNGV. This CDR3 reads CASSFMGGPYNEQFF. DNA of the CDR3: TGTGCCAGCAGCTTTATGGGGGGACCCTACAATGAGCAGTTCTTC.

The J gene is TRBJ2-3, the V gene TRBV5-1, with D perhaps TRBD2 (5 bases). V was cut by 4 bases and J by 5 bases, with 14 bases left in between. Germline CDR1 SGHRS, CDR2 YFSETQ. This CDR3 contains 14 residues. The chain's CDR3 is CASSAGRRGDTQYF. The DNA for the CDR3 is TGCGCCAGCAGCGCGGGCCGTCGCGGAGATACGCAGTATTTT.

The CDR3 DNA sequence: TGTGCCAGCAGGGGCCGAGGAAATTCACCCCTCCACTTT. This encodes CASRGRGNSPLHF. The chain joins TRBV28 to TRBJ1-6; no clear D gene. V was clipped by 6 bases and J by 7 bases, with 10 bases between them. Germline CDR1 is MDHEN and CDR2 is SYDVKM. This CDR3 spans 13 amino acids.

The chain has TRBV19 and TRBJ2-1, with 12 bases matching TRBD2. CDR3 length equals 18 residues. Looked up from germline, CDR1 is LNHDA and CDR2 is SQIVND (reference sequence). V lost 3 bases to trimming and J lost 0 bases; unmatched junction nucleotides: 6. In DNA form, the CDR3 reads TGTGCCAGTAGTATCTATCTAGCGGGAGGGAGCTCCTACAATGAGCAGTTCTTC. Encoded protein: CASSIYLAGGSSYNEQFF. The full variable domain, rest sourced from reference TRBV19 and TRBJ2-1, is DGGITQSPKYLFRKEGQNVTLSCEQNLNHDAMYWYRQDPGQGLRLIYYSQIVNDFQKGDIAEGYSVSREKKESFPLTVTSAQKNPTAFYLCASSIYLAGGSSYNEQFFGPGTRLTVL.

This rearrangement joins TRBV18 to TRBJ1-3; D gene ambiguous. Germline V gives CDR1 KGHSH, CDR2 LQKENI. This CDR3 comprises 15 residues. The ends were cut back, 2 bases at V and 4 bases at J, with 12 bases in the middle. CDR3 nucleotide sequence: TGTGCCAGCTCACCAGCCGCAGATCCCGGAAACACCATATATTTT. Residues: CASSPAADPGNTIYF.